Presented here are 24 T cell receptor beta chains from one specimen sequenced in a study of spatial heterogeneity in lung cancer. Study outcomes and limitations: Mutation counts in tumors were tracked by counts of expanded intratumoral alpha and beta TCRs.

TCRdb processed the 5' RACE reads anew with MiXCR; each CDR3 protein has one entry. The table shows about 6,000 distinct CDR3 sequences, with 9.1% occurring only once. Noted time point: sample taken at primary tumor resection. Their cognate antigens are unknown. The sequences come from lung tumor tissue, collected at surgery. Every receptor here comes from a female donor with early-stage non-small cell lung cancer.

The chain recombines TRBV5-5 with TRBJ2-2, with TRBD1 matching 11 bases. CDR3 length: 19 amino acids. Germline lookup yields CDR1 SGHKS and CDR2 YYEKEE (reference sequence). Germline trimming cut 4 bases from V and 1 base from J; bases unmatched to any gene: 12. CDR3 sequence: CASSLRTGGSILNTGELFF. CDR3 sequence (DNA): TGTGCCAGCAGCCTAAGGACAGGGGGCTCGATTTTGAACACCGGGGAGCTGTTTTTT. Full variable domain (outside the CDR3, taken from reference TRBV5-5 and TRBJ2-2): DAGVTQSPTHLIKTRGQQVTLRCSPISGHKSVSWYQQVLGQGPQFIFQYYEKEERGRGNFPDRFSARQFPNYSSELNVNALLLGDSALYLCASSLRTGGSILNTGELFFGEGSRLTVL.

Ten or more counts support this clonotype. The V gene is TRBV11-2, the J gene TRBJ2-7; 8 bases align to TRBD1. Unmatched junction bases numbered 12, after V lost 1 base and J lost 7 bases. Germline-derived CDR1 and CDR2 are SGHAT and FQNNGV. The CDR3 sequence is 16 residues long. The CDR3 protein is CASSLGPAGGPGEQYF. In DNA, the CDR3 is TGTGCCAGCAGCTTAGGTCCGGCAGGGGGCCCGGGAGAGCAGTACTTC. The full variable domain, completed using reference TRBV11-2 and TRBJ2-7, is EAGVAQSPRYKIIEKRQSVAFWCNPISGHATLYWYQQILGQGPKLLIQFQNNGVVDDSQLPKDRFSAERLKGVDSTLKIQPAKLEDSAVYLCASSLGPAGGPGEQYFGPGTRLTVT.

This clonotype was seen ten or more times. V is TRBV11-2 and J is TRBJ2-4; D not certain. The CDR3 loop spans 12 amino acids. The germline V and J ends were trimmed by 1 base and 15 bases, with 13 bases remaining between them. Germline V gene data show CDR1 as SGHAT and CDR2 as FQNNGV. The CDR3 protein is CASSLGRQGLYF. The CDR3, as DNA: TGTGCCAGCAGCTTAGGCAGGCAAGGGTTGTACTTC.

This clonotype is categorized as medium-sized. The chain links TRBV12-3 or TRBV12-4 to TRBJ2-2; D is possibly TRBD2 (5 bases). V dropped 7 bases and J dropped 5 bases, with 8 bases sitting between them. The CDR3 contains 12 residues. The CDR3 nucleotides are TGTGCCAGCAACGGGATAACCGGGGAGCTGTTTTTT. This gives the protein CASNGITGELFF.

The V and J genes are TRBV12-3 or TRBV12-4 and TRBJ2-4, with TRBD2 matching over 9 bases. The V segment lost 5 bases and the J segment 0 bases; nucleotides outside the gene matches: 5. This CDR3 comprises 16 residues. The CDR3: CASSGSGGLAKNIQYF. In DNA, the CDR3 is TGTGCCAGCAGTGGTAGCGGGGGATTAGCCAAAAACATTCAGTACTTC.

The V gene is TRBV5-1, the J gene TRBJ2-1, with D uncertain. Trimming took off 3 bases at V and 0 bases at J, with 4 bases between the two ends. CDR3 length equals 13 residues. Germline V gene sequence: CDR1 SGHRS, CDR2 YFSETQ. The CDR3 loop reads CASSSSSYNEQFF. The DNA of the CDR3 is TGCGCCAGCAGCTCTAGCTCCTACAATGAGCAGTTCTTC.

This clonotype was recorded many times. The chain employs TRBV28 and TRBJ1-2, with 8 bases aligning to TRBD1. Trimming cost V 8 bases and J 2 bases; bases outside gene matches: 1. CDR1 is MDHEN and CDR2 is SYDVKM in the germline V gene. This CDR3 has 12 amino acids. Written as DNA, the CDR3 is TGTGCCAGCGGACAGGGCAACTATGGCTACACCTTC. Its protein product is CASGQGNYGYTF.

In this sample, this clonotype is medium-sized (0.01 to 0.1%). The CDR3 sequence is CASSPRPPLSNQPQHF. CDR3 nucleotide sequence: TGTGCCAGCAGTCCCCGACCTCCACTTAGCAATCAGCCCCAGCATTTT. The chain links TRBV6-5 to TRBJ1-5; D uncertain. The V end was cut by 5 bases, the J end by 0 bases, with 14 bases between. The germline CDR1 and CDR2 sequences are MNHEY and SVGAGI. The CDR3 is 16 amino acids.

This clonotype showed up just a few times. The V gene is TRBV3-1, the J gene TRBJ2-5; perhaps TRBD1 as D (8 bases). Trimming took off 5 bases at V and 4 bases at J, with 17 bases between the two ends. Germline values: CDR1 LGHDT, CDR2 YNNKEL (reference sequence). This CDR3 has 15 residues. The CDR3 loop reads CASSRPGGGRETQYF. In DNA, the CDR3 is TGTGCCAGCAGCAGACCAGGGGGCGGGAGAGAGACCCAGTACTTC.

By sample fraction, this clonotype is medium-sized (0.01 to 0.1%). The CDR3 DNA sequence: TGTGCCAGCAGTTTCGGGAGTGGCTACACCTTC. Protein: CASSFGSGYTF. The V call is TRBV12-3 or TRBV12-4, the J call TRBJ1-2; D not certain. The CDR3 has 11 amino acids. V shed 3 bases and J shed 7 bases, with 6 bases lying between them.

By share, this clonotype counts as medium-sized. This chain connects TRBV7-2 to TRBJ1-1, with 7 nucleotides matching TRBD1. CDR1 SGHTA and CDR2 FQGNSA come from the germline V gene. This CDR3 is 14 amino acids long. V shed 5 bases and J 10 bases; nucleotides not matched to a gene: 13. The CDR3 region is CASSPTPGQFVAFF. The CDR3, as DNA: TGTGCCAGCAGCCCAACTCCGGGACAGTTCGTAGCTTTCTTT.

This chain joins TRBV2 and TRBJ2-5, with unresolved D. V was pared by 6 bases and J by 2 bases, with 10 bases between. The germline V gene has CDR1 SNHLY and CDR2 FYNNEI. This CDR3 spans 13 amino acids. The CDR3 protein is CASSKERQETQYF. For the CDR3, the DNA is TGTGCCAGCAGCAAGGAGCGACAAGAGACCCAGTACTTC.

This clonotype has a handful of counts. The V gene is TRBV12-3 or TRBV12-4, the J gene TRBJ2-7; 11 nucleotides agree with TRBD1. CDR3 length: 15 amino acids. The V gene end was trimmed by 1 base and the J gene end by 4 bases; junction bases not matched to a gene: 3. The CDR3 nucleotides are TGTGCCAGCAGTTTAGGTGGGACAGGGGGGTACGAGCAGTACTTC. This encodes CASSLGGTGGYEQYF.

Judged by abundance, this clonotype is medium-sized. The CDR3 DNA sequence: TGCAGCGTGTTGACAGGGGGAGTTGCTGGGGCCAACGTCCTGACTTTC. Encoded protein: CSVLTGGVAGANVLTF. The chain is built from TRBV29-1 and TRBJ2-6; 9 nucleotides match TRBD1. V dropped 6 bases and J dropped 2; count of bases not matched to a gene: 8. CDR1 SQVTM and CDR2 ANQGSEA come from the germline V gene. This CDR3 region has 16 residues.

This clonotype turned up a few times. This chain uses TRBV18 with TRBJ2-7, with D tentatively TRBD1 or TRBD2 (5 bases each). Germline V gene lookup returns CDR1 KGHSH and CDR2 LQKENI. The CDR3 is 12 residues long. With 4 bases removed from V and 5 bases from J, the gap between germline ends came to 9 bases. CDR3 sequence reads: CASSQRGDEQYF. The CDR3 bases are TGTGCCAGCTCACAAAGAGGGGACGAGCAGTACTTC. Drawing the rest from reference TRBV18 and TRBJ2-7, the complete variable domain is NAGVMQNPRHLVRRRGQEARLRCSPMKGHSHVYWYRQLPEEGLKFMVYLQKENIIDESGMPKERFSAEFPKEGPSILRIQQVVRGDSAAYFCASSQRGDEQYFGPGTRLTVT.

On this clonotype itself: A read error may explain this, as a much larger clone is one base away. The rearrangement links TRBV10-3 to TRBJ1-1, with unresolved D. Trimming took off 0 bases at V and 0 bases at J, with 11 bases between the two ends. Germline values: CDR1 ENHRY, CDR2 SYGVKD. This CDR3 is 16 amino acids long. CDR3 in amino acids: CAISESGRTLNTEAFF. CDR3 coding DNA: TGTGCCATCAGTGAGTCCGGCAGGACTTTGAACACTGAAGCTTTCTTT.

This clonotype qualifies as medium-sized. The chain links TRBV12-3 or TRBV12-4 to TRBJ2-1; D is uncertain. V was pared by 8 bases and J by 1 base, with 3 bases between. The CDR3 is 11 residues long. DNA for the CDR3: TGTGCCAGCCGGTCCTACAATGAGCAGTTCTTC. Translating gives CASRSYNEQFF.

This clonotype was seen more than once but under ten times. The rearrangement joins TRBV28 to TRBJ1-1; 12 bases match TRBD1. The length of the CDR3 is 13 residues. The junction had 5 bases not matched to a gene; V was cut back by 8 bases and J by 7 bases. Germline assignment: CDR1 MDHEN and CDR2 SYDVKM. The chain's CDR3 is CASRDRGLSEAFF. In DNA, the CDR3 is TGTGCCAGCCGGGACAGGGGGCTCAGTGAAGCTTTCTTT.

With respect to this clonotype: It may be a read error: a sequence one base away is much more abundant. The V call is TRBV10-1, the J call TRBJ2-1; 10 bases are a match to TRBD2. The CDR3 contains 16 residues. Unmatched junction bases numbered 17, after V lost 6 bases and J lost 12 bases. In germline, CDR1 is WNHNN, CDR2 SYGVQD (reference sequence). Here the CDR3 reads CASSPVEAGGPDGQFF. The CDR3 DNA reads TGCGCCAGCAGCCCCGTAGAAGCGGGGGGGCCTGATGGGCAGTTCTTC.

This clonotype was seen ten or more times. The gene calls are TRBV2 and TRBJ1-4; D is uncertain. Germline CDR1 SNHLY, CDR2 FYNNEI. The CDR3 has 13 amino acids. Trimming left V 5 bases short and J 6 bases short, with 10 bases between. The CDR3 here is CASSIGNYEKLFF. In DNA form, the CDR3 reads TGTGCCAGCAGTATCGGCAACTATGAAAAACTGTTTTTT.

This clonotype counts as medium-sized. The chain carries TRBV10-1 and TRBJ1-4; D unresolved. This CDR3 is built from 15 residues. The V end was cut by 3 bases, the J end by 6 bases, with 14 bases between. In germline, CDR1 is WNHNN, CDR2 SYGVQD (reference sequence). CDR3 region: CASSDKGFVDEKLFF. The CDR3 DNA reads as TGCGCCAGCAGTGATAAGGGTTTTGTCGATGAAAAACTGTTTTTT.

This clonotype was seen at least ten times. The chain links TRBV7-3 to TRBJ1-6; the D is unclear. The CDR3 runs 15 residues. Looked up from germline, CDR1 is SGHTA and CDR2 is FQGTGA. The V end lost 3 bases, the J end lost 7 bases, and 13 bases lay between the germline ends. Here the CDR3 DNA reads TGTGCCAGCAGCTTCGCAGGCGGGCCAAATTCACCCCTCCACTTT. This sequence encodes CASSFAGGPNSPLHF.

The chain recombines TRBV7-2 with TRBJ2-7, with D possibly TRBD2 on 6 matching bases. Per the germline V gene, CDR1 is SGHTA and CDR2 is FQGNSA. V gave up 5 bases and J gave up 0 bases, with 14 bases separating them. The CDR3 loop spans 15 amino acids. The CDR3: CASSLASDSSYEQYF. CDR3 in DNA: TGTGCCAGCAGCCTTGCTAGCGACAGCTCCTACGAGCAGTACTTC.

The rearrangement joins TRBV12-3 or TRBV12-4 to TRBJ1-4; 8 bases line up with TRBD1. Trimming took 6 bases from V and 7 from J; bases not matched to a gene: 4. This CDR3 spans 13 amino acids. The CDR3 DNA sequence: TGTGCCAGCAGGAGGACAGGGTCTGAAAAACTGTTTTTT. This gives the protein CASRRTGSEKLFF.